A selection of T cell receptor beta chains follows, all from one sample in a study of OX40 agonist ivuxolimab in advanced cancers. Assay: immunoSEQ multiplex PCR; the TCRdb copy retains only in-frame clones and omits some. Of about 42,000 clones listed, approximately 90% were seen once; the top ten hold approximately 4.6%. The specimen was CD4+ or CD8+ T cells sorted from blood, collected in a trial of the OX40 agonist ivuxolimab. The source of these receptors is an adult with an advanced solid tumor such as melanoma, head and neck, liver or kidney cancer. The CDR3 runs from the conserved cysteine through the conserved F or W. The D gene is left open where the match is weak. Clone sizes are given selectively: once, few, many, or a class where the clone is expanded.

TGTGCCAGCAGTAAAAAACCAGGGCTTGCCGGGGAGCTGTTTTTT CASSKKPGLAGELFF NA NA TRBJ2-2 TRBV6-5
TGTGCCAGCAGCGCGGGACTAGCGGGGGGGATCTACGAGCAGTACTTC CASSAGLAGGIYEQYF TRBD2 NA TRBJ2-7 TRBV11-2
TGCGCCAGCAGCCAAGATACGGACGGGCTTAGCAGCTACAATCAGCCCCAGCATTTT CASSQDTDGLSSYNQPQHF NA NA TRBJ1-5 TRBV4-1
TGTGCCAGCAGCTTCGTCAGGGCAACCAGAGAGACCCAGTACTTC CASSFVRATRETQYF NA NA TRBJ2-5 TRBV7-2
TGTGCCACCAGCAGAGATCAAGGGGGGCGTCAGCCCCAGCATTTT CATSRDQGGRQPQHF NA NA TRBJ1-5 TRBV15
TGTGCCAGCATCCGGACTAGCGGGAGATACGAGCAGTACTTC CASIRTSGRYEQYF TRBD2 NA TRBJ2-7 TRBV2
TGTGCCAGCAGCTTACAGGGGGACACTGAAGCTTTCTTT CASSLQGDTEAFF TRBD1 NA TRBJ1-1 TRBV7-6
TGTGCCAGTAGTATTGGGGGAGGGGGGGCAGAGACCCAGTACTTC CASSIGGGGAETQYF NA NA TRBJ2-5 TRBV19
TGTGCCAGCAGCTTAGGTTCGACTAGCCCAGATACGCAGTATTTT CASSLGSTSPDTQYF TRBD2 NA TRBJ2-3 TRBV7-9
TGTGCCAGCAACCAACAGGGTCCCGACACTGAAGCTTTCTTT CASNQQGPDTEAFF NA few TRBJ1-1 TRBV7-9
TGTGCCAGCACTCGGGACAGAGTCTACGAGCAGTACTTC CASTRDRVYEQYF TRBD1 NA TRBJ2-7 TRBV2
TGTGCCAGCAGCCAAGGGACTGAAGCTTTCTTT CASSQGTEAFF NA once TRBJ1-1 TRBV7-2
TGTGCCAGCAGCCAAGTTCGGGGGGGTGAGACCCAGTACTTC CASSQVRGGETQYF TRBD2 NA TRBJ2-5 TRBV7-2
TGTGCCAGCAGCTTAGCGTTCGGACAGGGCTACGAGCAGTACTTC CASSLAFGQGYEQYF TRBD1 NA TRBJ2-7 TRBV7-2
TGTGCCAGCAGTTTTTTTCCCGGGACTAGCTCAATAAATGAGCAGTTCTTC CASSFFPGTSSINEQFF TRBD2 NA TRBJ2-1 TRBV5-6
TGCGCCAGCCAAACGAGAGCGGGAGGGTACCCAAACATTCAGTACTTC CASQTRAGGYPNIQYF TRBD2 once TRBJ2-4 TRBV10-1
TGTGCCAGCAGCCCACCTTTTCCGGGGACTGAAGCTTTCTTT CASSPPFPGTEAFF NA NA TRBJ1-1 TRBV9
TGTGCCAGCAGCACTCCGGGACAGGGGTACGAGCAGTACTTC CASSTPGQGYEQYF TRBD1 NA TRBJ2-7 TRBV28
TGTGCCATCAGTGGTCGCAGATCCTACAATGAGCAGTTCTTC CAISGRRSYNEQFF NA NA TRBJ2-1 TRBV10-3
TGCGCCAGCAGCTTGGCCGAATGGAGCGGTTCCGAGCAGTACTTC CASSLAEWSGSEQYF NA once TRBJ2-7 TRBV5-1
TGTGCCAGCAGTTTAAAGAGCGGGAGAATTACCGAGCAGTACTTC CASSLKSGRITEQYF TRBD2 NA TRBJ2-7 TRBV28
TGTGCCTGGAGTCGGGACCCCTACGAGCAGTACTTC CAWSRDPYEQYF NA NA TRBJ2-7 TRBV30
TGTGCCAGCCTTTGGGACGGCAATCAGCCCCAGCATTTT CASLWDGNQPQHF NA NA TRBJ1-5 TRBV6-4
TGTGCCAGCAGTGAGACCCGGGACAGGTCTTCTCGCGGAGCTTTCTTT CASSETRDRSSRGAFF TRBD1 NA TRBJ1-1 TRBV2
TGTGCCAGCAGCTTACACAGGGGGCAGGGTGAGCAGTTCTTC CASSLHRGQGEQFF TRBD1 NA TRBJ2-1 TRBV11-2
TGTGCCAGCAGCTTAAACCGGGACAGGGGGGGAACTGAAGCTTTCTTT CASSLNRDRGGTEAFF TRBD1 NA TRBJ1-1 TRBV5-6
TGTGCCAGCAGCTTAGATCCGGGGCCCACAGATACGCAGTATTTT CASSLDPGPTDTQYF NA NA TRBJ2-3 TRBV11-2
TGTGCCAGCAGCCCCGTTTCAGATACGCAGTATTTT CASSPVSDTQYF NA NA TRBJ2-3 TRBV7-9
TGTGCCATCAGTGATGTGGGAGGCCCTGGAAACACCATATATTTT CAISDVGGPGNTIYF NA NA TRBJ1-3 TRBV10-3
TGTGCCAGCAGTCTGGCCACCGGGGAGCTGTTTTTT CASSLATGELFF NA NA TRBJ2-2 TRBV6-1
TGTGCCAGCAGTGAGAGGGGTAGTGGCGATCAGCCCCAGCATTTT CASSERGSGDQPQHF NA NA TRBJ1-5 TRBV6-1
TGTGCCAGCAGTGAAAGAGGGACAGGGGAAGAGACCCAGTACTTC CASSERGTGEETQYF TRBD1 NA TRBJ2-5 TRBV2
TGTGCCAGCAGCTTAGCCGGCGCGACAGGGGCCTATGGCTACACCTTC CASSLAGATGAYGYTF TRBD1 NA TRBJ1-2 TRBV7-9
TGTGCCAGCAGCTTAGTCGCGACTAGCGGGGGGCGGGAGACCCAGTACTTC CASSLVATSGGRETQYF TRBD2 NA TRBJ2-5 TRBV7-6
TGTGCCAGTAGTATAGTTCCGGGAGAGCAGTACTTC CASSIVPGEQYF NA NA TRBJ2-7 TRBV19
TGTGCCAGCAGCCGGGGGGCCCAAGAGACCCAGTACTTC CASSRGAQETQYF NA NA TRBJ2-5 TRBV6-5
TGTGCCAGCAGTTTATATCCCGGACTAGCTAAGTACGAGCAGTACTTC CASSLYPGLAKYEQYF TRBD2 NA TRBJ2-7 TRBV27
TGTGCCTGGAGTTTAGGGGCGGGAATTGAAGCTTTCTTT CAWSLGAGIEAFF NA NA TRBJ1-1 TRBV30
TGTGCCAGCAGTGATGGCGAGCACCTCCGGGACAGGGGATCCTACGAGCAGTACTTC CASSDGEHLRDRGSYEQYF TRBD1 NA TRBJ2-7 TRBV6-4
TGTGCCAGCATGTCATTAGCGGGAGTTGACGAGCAGTACTTC CASMSLAGVDEQYF TRBD2 NA TRBJ2-7 TRBV27
TGCGCCAGCAGCCAAGGGACTGGGGGGCCTAGCACAGATACGCAGTATTTT CASSQGTGGPSTDTQYF NA NA TRBJ2-3 TRBV4-1
TGTGCCAGCAGTTTACAGCTCCGTCCCCAGCATTTT CASSLQLRPQHF NA NA TRBJ1-5 TRBV28
TGCGCCAGCAGCTTCCTAGCGGGAGGGGCAACCGGGGAGCTGTTTTTT CASSFLAGGATGELFF TRBD2 NA TRBJ2-2 TRBV5-1